This T cell receptor (beta chain) came from a study of OX40 agonist ivuxolimab in advanced cancers. The overall study: Having had anti-PD-1, anti-PD-L1 or anti-CTLA-4 therapy before was allowed, and roughly 39% had some.

Study-wide points: More expanded clones were found, on average, in CD8+ than in CD4+ T cells.

V shed 0 bases, J shed 5 bases, and the junction held 7 bases outside the gene matches. The CDR3 has 15 amino acids. Germline V lookup: CDR1 SGHDN, CDR2 FVKESK. About this clone itself: What it binds is not known.

Method: immunoSEQ multiplex PCR; TCRdb's copy keeps in-frame clones and lacks some. This sample has approximately 100,000 clones, with 90% found just once. The rearrangement links TRBV14 to TRBJ2-7; 7 bases match TRBD1. This clonotype was obtained from an adult with an advanced solid tumor such as melanoma, head and neck, liver or kidney cancer. This sample comprised CD4+ or CD8+ T cells sorted from blood, obtained in a trial of the OX40 agonist ivuxolimab. The DNA of the CDR3 is TGTGCCAGCAGCCAAGATACGCACAGGGGCCACGAGCAGTACTTC. Amino acids: CASSQDTHRGHEQYF.